What follows are 5 T cell receptor beta chains derived from one specimen sequenced in a study of somatic mutations in cytotoxic T cells in rheumatoid arthritis. Assay used: immunoSEQ multiplex PCR; TCRdb lists only in-frame clones, some missing. The table lists more than 35,000 clones, under 85% of them singletons. Source material: CD8+ T cells sorted from blood. Receptors were obtained from a man aged 40-50 years in good health.

V is TRBV7-2 and J is TRBJ2-7; 9 bases line up with TRBD2. After removal of 5 bases from V and 2 bases from J, the junction contained 7 bases not matched to a gene. CDR1 and CDR2 from the germline V gene are SGHTA and FQGNSA. The CDR3 is made up of 15 amino acids. Here the CDR3 DNA reads TGTGCCAGCAGCGGAGTAGCGGGAGTTACCTACGAGCAGTACTTC. Translating gives CASSGVAGVTYEQYF.

The chain combines TRBV28 with TRBJ2-7; no definite D call. The CDR3 contains 13 residues. CDR1 is MDHEN and CDR2 is SYDVKM in the germline V gene. V was pared by 6 bases and J by 2 bases, with 11 bases between. CDR3 region: CASSPSQTYEQYF. CDR3 coding DNA: TGTGCCAGCAGCCCGAGTCAGACCTACGAGCAGTACTTC.

The V gene is TRBV19, the J gene TRBJ1-5; 10 bases are shared with TRBD1. This CDR3 has 14 amino acids. The V gene end was trimmed by 3 bases and the J gene end by 7 bases; junction bases not matched to a gene: 3. CDR1 is LNHDA and CDR2 is SQIVND in the germline V gene (reference sequence). In nucleotides, the CDR3 is TGTGCCAGTAGTATGACAGGGGGCAGGCAGCCCCAGCATTTT. Amino acids: CASSMTGGRQPQHF.

The J gene is TRBJ2-3, the V gene TRBV9; 10 nucleotides agree with TRBD1. Germline trimming cut 4 bases from V and 4 bases from J; bases unmatched to any gene: 9. CDR1 is SGDLS and CDR2 is YYNGEE in the germline V gene. This CDR3 spans 16 amino acids. CDR3: CASSPLTGGGADTQYF. CDR3 DNA: TGTGCCAGCAGCCCTCTGACAGGGGGCGGCGCAGATACGCAGTATTTT.

This sequence joins TRBV15 and TRBJ2-4; D may be TRBD1 or TRBD2 (7 bases each). Germline CDR1 and CDR2: LNHNV and YYDKDF (reference sequence). V lost 3 bases, J lost 7 bases, and 16 bases lay in between. The CDR3 has 15 residues. The CDR3: CATSSSQGRGNIQYF. The CDR3, as DNA: TGTGCCACCAGCAGTTCACAGGGGCGGGGGAACATTCAGTACTTC.